A selection of T cell receptor beta chains follows, all from one sample in a study of molecular identifiers for immune sequencing clone quantification. TCRdb used MiXCR to reprocess the PCR reads, holding one entry per CDR3 protein. The sample shows a few hundred thousand distinct CDR3 sequences, over 20% of them seen only once. Specimen: naive CD8+ T cells from blood, with Jurkat cell RNA spiked in. These receptors were obtained from a human donor in good health. Some libraries in this study had Jurkat cell RNA spiked in. CDR3s include the opening cysteine and the closing phenylalanine or tryptophan. The order of the fields is D gene, CDR3 length, J gene, V gene, clone size, CDR3 protein, CDR3 DNA. A D gene is named only where the DNA matches it firmly. Expanded clones get a size class; other rows say once, few or many, or leave the size out.

NA 15 TRBJ1-5 TRBV19 few CASSIRTAFNQPQHF TGTGCCAGTAGTATAAGGACAGCCTTCAATCAGCCCCAGCATTTT
NA 15 TRBJ2-2 TRBV19 NA CASSMAGATTGELFF TGTGCCAGTAGTATGGCAGGGGCTACCACCGGGGAGCTGTTTTTT
NA 16 TRBJ1-1 TRBV30 NA CAWSVDSWAGGTEAFF TGTGCCTGGAGTGTAGACTCGTGGGCGGGCGGGACTGAAGCTTTCTTT
NA 18 TRBJ2-3 TRBV12-3/TRBV12-4 many CASSLTPRGSLGTDTQYF TGTGCCAGCAGTCTTACACCGAGGGGGAGTCTAGGCACAGATACGCAGTATTTT
NA 14 TRBJ2-6 TRBV9 NA CASAGGAGTNVLTF TGTGCCAGCGCGGGCGGGGCTGGGACCAACGTCCTGACTTTC
NA 17 TRBJ1-1 TRBV9 NA CASSVGFGVGWDTEAFF TGTGCCAGCAGCGTAGGGTTCGGAGTTGGATGGGACACTGAAGCTTTCTTT
TRBD1 16 TRBJ1-5 TRBV27 NA CASSPRTGRLNQPQHF TGTGCCAGCAGTCCAAGGACAGGGAGGCTGAATCAGCCCCAGCATTTT
TRBD2 15 TRBJ2-5 TRBV27 many CASSSEREVRETQYF TGTGCCAGCAGTTCTGAGCGGGAGGTTCGAGAGACCCAGTACTTC
NA 19 TRBJ2-6 TRBV11-2 NA CASSLERDQERTRANVLTF TGTGCCAGCAGCTTAGAAAGGGACCAGGAACGCACGCGGGCCAACGTCCTGACTTTC
NA 15 TRBJ1-1 TRBV10-2 NA CASSELAGGGPEAFF TGCGCCAGCAGTGAGTTGGCGGGGGGTGGGCCCGAAGCTTTCTTT
TRBD2 15 TRBJ2-1 TRBV9 few CASSVGASGNNEQFF TGTGCCAGCAGCGTAGGGGCTAGCGGTAACAATGAGCAGTTCTTC
NA 15 TRBJ2-2 TRBV29-1 many CSVEARGTNTGELFF TGCAGCGTTGAAGCACGGGGCACGAACACCGGGGAGCTGTTTTTT
TRBD1 16 TRBJ2-2 TRBV19 few CASSTTWDSGTGELFF TGTGCCAGTAGTACAACCTGGGACAGCGGCACCGGGGAGCTGTTTTTT
NA 15 TRBJ1-6 TRBV11-2 NA CANSLGPLPNSPLHF TGTGCCAACAGCTTAGGTCCACTGCCAAATTCACCCCTCCACTTT
NA 13 TRBJ1-2 TRBV4-1 many CASSQALIYGYTF TGCGCCAGCAGCCAAGCACTGATTTATGGCTACACCTTC
NA 17 TRBJ1-4 TRBV4-3 NA CASSQDKTATTNEKLFF TGCGCCAGCAGCCAAGATAAGACGGCCACAACTAATGAAAAACTGTTTTTT
NA 13 TRBJ2-7 TRBV19 NA CASSIRAGEEQYF TGTGCCAGTAGTATTAGGGCTGGGGAGGAGCAGTACTTC
NA 15 TRBJ2-2 TRBV7-6 NA CASSLVLGKAGELFF TGTGCCAGCAGCTTAGTCCTTGGCAAAGCCGGGGAGCTGTTTTTT
TRBD1 15 TRBJ2-7 TRBV6-1 many CASSEMGQGLYEQYF TGTGCCAGCAGTGAAATGGGACAGGGTCTCTACGAGCAGTACTTC
TRBD1 11 TRBJ1-1 TRBV5-6 many CASNRGTEAFF TGCGCCAGCAACAGGGGCACTGAAGCTTTCTTT
TRBD1 14 TRBJ1-1 TRBV13 many CASSLDRGYTEAFF TGTGCCAGCAGCTTAGACAGGGGGTACACTGAAGCTTTCTTT
NA 14 TRBJ2-3 TRBV7-7 few CASSLGQGKDTQYF TGTGCCAGCAGCTTAGGTCAGGGGAAGGATACGCAGTATTTT
NA 15 TRBJ2-2 TRBV7-9 NA CASGFGGQNTGELFF TGTGCCAGCGGCTTTGGGGGACAGAACACCGGGGAGCTGTTTTTT
TRBD1 13 TRBJ1-1 TRBV24-1 many CAPRDRAYTEAFF TGTGCCCCTCGGGACAGGGCTTATACTGAAGCTTTCTTT